This T cell receptor beta chain derives from a study of CXCR3-negative and CXCR3-positive naive CD8 T cells. Looking at the study overall: Sequencing brought in approximately 140 million TRB reads altogether, and each library got about 1.5 +/- 0.3 million. Notes on the study in general: CXCR3-negative and CXCR3-positive naive cells shared comparable TRBV-TRBJ usage, but memory cells did not. Hydrophobicity of TRB CDR3s was greater in CXCR3-positive naive cells than in CXCR3-negative naive cells.

UMI-labeled 5' RACE TRB cDNA libraries were prepared from the cells. TCRdb reprocessed the 5' RACE reads and stores each CDR3 protein as one record, lacking DNA. The table lists 85,000 to 130,000 distinct CDR3 sequences, with more than 0.3% in the top ten. CDR3 length equals 13 residues. In regard to this clonotype: Its target is unknown.

Sequencing used naive CXCR3+ CD8+ T cells from blood. This sample's subset: CD45RO-CCR7+CD27+CD95- naive CD8+ T cells expressing CXCR3 (TNR3+). The source of this sequence is a human donor in good health. Some clones in this sample may be carry-over from other donors' samples. V gene TRBV12-3 or TRBV12-4 combines with J gene TRBJ1-2; TCRdb's D call of TRBD1 is untestable without DNA. CDR3: CASSLGDLYGYTF.